These 17 T cell receptor beta chains were sequenced from one sample in a study of T-cell reconstitution after alpha-beta-depleted transplantation in children. Unique molecular identifiers tagged the TCRbeta library. From the PCR reads, TCRdb called clonotypes with MiXCR, one entry per CDR3 protein. The sample lists a few hundred thousand distinct CDR3 sequences, just over 20% seen once, with 3.5% to 4% in the top ten. The sample in question was PBMCs from the stem cell graft donor, obtained from the stem cell graft. These receptors originate from a human donor who donated a stem cell graft to a child with acute myeloid leukemia.

This clonotype was seen ten or more times. The chain employs TRBV6-5 and TRBJ2-5; D unresolved. The V end lost 6 bases, the J end lost 5 bases, and 10 bases lay between the germline ends. The CDR3 contains 12 residues. CDR1 is MNHEY, CDR2 SVGAGI, per germline. This CDR3 is CASSSLGETQYF. The CDR3 bases are TGTGCCAGCAGCTCCCTGGGCGAGACCCAGTACTTC.

This clonotype was picked up many times. In nucleotides, the CDR3 is TGTGCCAGCAGCCTAACATCGGGGAATTCACCCCTCCACTTT. Its protein product is CASSLTSGNSPLHF. The chain recombines TRBV5-4 with TRBJ1-6; no reliable D call. Per germline, CDR1 SGHNT and CDR2 YYREEE (reference sequence). Trimming left V 4 bases short and J 7 bases short, with 12 bases between. CDR3 length equals 14 residues. Full variable domain (missing parts from reference TRBV5-4 and TRBJ1-6): ETGVTQSPTHLIKTRGQQVTLRCSSQSGHNTVSWYQQALGQGPQFIFQYYREEENGRGNFPPRFSGLQFPNYSSELNVNALELDDSALYLCASSLTSGNSPLHFGNGTRLTVT.

This clonotype occurred many times. V gene TRBV15 combines with J gene TRBJ2-1; TRBD1 might be the D (7 bases). Trimming left V 4 bases short and J 0 bases short, with 16 bases between. The CDR3 contains 17 residues. Germline V gene data show CDR1 as LNHNV and CDR2 as YYDKDF (reference sequence). Here the CDR3 DNA reads TGTGCCACCAGCACGGGACTGGGGGACAGCTCCTACAATGAGCAGTTCTTC. Protein: CATSTGLGDSSYNEQFF.

This clonotype was observed a few times. V and J are TRBV20-1 and TRBJ1-5; TRBD1 matches at 8 bases. The CDR3 has 14 residues. Germline V gene data show CDR1 as DFQATT and CDR2 as SNEGSKA (reference sequence). Trimming removed 6 bases from V and 3 bases from J; junction bases left unmatched: 7. CDR3 in amino acids: CSAKTGANNQPQHF. Written as DNA, the CDR3 is TGCAGTGCAAAGACAGGGGCGAACAATCAGCCCCAGCATTTT.

The chain is built from TRBV12-3 or TRBV12-4 and TRBJ1-1, with D uncertain. The CDR3 has 10 amino acids. The V end lost 3 bases, the J end lost 7 bases, and 3 bases lay between the germline ends. This CDR3 is CASSFIEAFF. The CDR3 region has the DNA TGTGCCAGCAGTTTTATTGAAGCTTTCTTT.

The chain combines TRBV10-3 with TRBJ2-2, with D possibly TRBD1 on 6 matching bases. Trimming took 11 bases from V and 7 from J, leaving 17 bases between them. In germline, CDR1 is ENHRY, CDR2 SYGVKD. The length of the CDR3 is 13 residues. The DNA for the CDR3 is TGTGCCGGGGCGGCAGGGGATAGCGGGGAGCTGTTTTTT. Translating gives CAGAAGDSGELFF.

This clonotype was seen a few times. The chain uses TRBV7-3 and TRBJ2-7, with 8 bases fitting TRBD2. J was trimmed by 2 bases and V by 6 bases; bases with no gene match: 9. The germline V gene encodes CDR1 SGHTA and CDR2 FQGTGA. The CDR3 covers 15 residues. CDR3 DNA sequence: TGTGCCAGCAGGCTAGCGGGCAGTGGGGCCTACGAGCAGTACTTC. It codes for CASRLAGSGAYEQYF.

V usage is TRBV7-9 and J usage is TRBJ2-7; 11 bases align to TRBD2. Looked up from germline, CDR1 is SEHNR and CDR2 is FQNEAQ (reference sequence). The junction had 10 bases not matched to a gene; V was cut back by 5 bases and J by 4 bases. The CDR3 has 16 amino acids. The CDR3: CASSPSSGRFGYEQYF. Written as DNA, the CDR3 is TGTGCCAGCAGCCCTTCTAGCGGGAGGTTCGGTTACGAGCAGTACTTC.

The table lists this clonotype with a few counts. The chain uses TRBV3-1 and TRBJ2-7; D is undetermined. CDR1 and CDR2 from the germline V gene are LGHDT and YNNKEL (reference sequence). Trimming removed 1 base from V and 1 base from J, with 11 bases in between. The length of the CDR3 is 15 residues. This CDR3 is CASSQVWSTSYEQYF. The DNA of the CDR3 is TGTGCCAGCAGCCAAGTTTGGTCAACTTCCTACGAGCAGTACTTC.

The table lists this clonotype with a few counts. For the CDR3, the DNA is TGTGCCAGCAGTGTTACCTCTGGAAACACCATATATTTT. It yields the protein CASSVTSGNTIYF. The J gene is TRBJ1-3, the V gene TRBV25-1; D is unresolved. CDR3 length: 13 amino acids. Germline CDR1 reads MGHDK; CDR2 reads SYGVNS. Trimming removed 4 bases at V and 0 bases at J, with 4 bases between.

This clonotype occurred many times. The chain combines TRBV12-3 or TRBV12-4 with TRBJ2-7; 8 bases match TRBD2. The V gene end was trimmed by 5 bases and the J gene end by 2 bases; junction bases not matched to a gene: 2. The CDR3 consists of 13 residues. CDR3 in amino acids: CASSISGTYEQYF. CDR3 nucleotides: TGTGCCAGCAGTATTAGCGGGACCTACGAGCAGTACTTC.

This clonotype was counted a few times. V usage is TRBV12-3 or TRBV12-4 and J usage is TRBJ2-5; D is undetermined. The CDR3 runs 14 residues. Trimming shortened V by 2 bases and J by 2 bases, and 9 bases separated the two germline ends. The CDR3 is CASSLRAKQETQYF. The CDR3 bases are TGTGCCAGCAGTTTACGCGCGAAACAAGAGACCCAGTACTTC.

The chain uses TRBV20-1 and TRBJ2-7; D is possibly TRBD2 (6 bases). V was cut by 7 bases and J by 0 bases, with 19 bases left in between. CDR1 DFQATT and CDR2 SNEGSKA come from the germline V gene (reference sequence). The CDR3 runs to 15 residues. CDR3 amino acids: CSVRGPGAPSYEQYF. The CDR3 DNA follows: TGCAGTGTAAGAGGTCCGGGAGCACCCTCCTACGAGCAGTACTTC.

This clonotype was seen more than once but under ten times. In DNA, the CDR3 is TGTGCCAGCAGTTTAGCAGGACTAGCGAGCACAGATACGCAGTATTTT. Amino acid sequence: CASSLAGLASTDTQYF. V is TRBV12-3 or TRBV12-4 and J is TRBJ2-3, with 9 bases identical to TRBD2. The CDR3 consists of 16 residues. V was pared by 0 bases and J by 0 bases, with 1 base of the junction left unmatched.

CDR3: CSAVDPSYNEQFF. The DNA of the CDR3 is TGCAGTGCTGTAGACCCCTCCTACAATGAGCAGTTCTTC. The V gene is TRBV20-1, the J gene TRBJ2-1; D gene unclear. The CDR3 sequence is 13 residues long. Trimming removed 5 bases at V and 0 bases at J, with 8 bases between. Germline V gene lookup returns CDR1 DFQATT and CDR2 SNEGSKA (reference sequence).

J is TRBJ2-1 and V is TRBV6-1, with D perhaps TRBD2 (6 bases). The CDR3 is 14 residues long. V was trimmed by 5 bases and J by 5 bases, leaving 13 bases between them. The V gene's germline CDR1 is MNHNS and CDR2 SASEGT. CDR3 region: CASSPEDYHNEQFF. CDR3 in DNA: TGTGCCAGCAGTCCCGAGGACTACCACAATGAGCAGTTCTTC.

CDR3 sequence: CSVEGEGAAGGAQHF. Here the CDR3 DNA reads TGCAGCGTTGAAGGAGAGGGGGCGGCCGGGGGAGCCCAGCATTTT. The V and J genes are TRBV29-1 and TRBJ1-5; TRBD1 aligns across 7 bases. CDR1 and CDR2 from the germline V gene are SQVTM and ANQGSEA. This CDR3 comprises 15 residues. Trimming at V came to 1 base and at J to 11 bases, leaving 14 bases not matched to a gene.